This TCR beta chain was profiled in a study of blood T cell repertoires in COVID-19. Overall study context: T cells, B-cell-depleted T cells, or PBMCs supplied cDNA or gDNA.

Followed over time, Seattle patients had been enrolled while infection was active. The CDR3 is 13 amino acids. CDR1 and CDR2 from the germline V gene are SGHTA and FQGTGA. Trimming took 5 bases from V and 7 from J, leaving 11 bases between them. Source study methods: Using reference gene primer amplification, nucleated cell counts were estimated. Assay used: immunoSEQ multiplex PCR; TCRdb lists only in-frame clones, some missing. That table supplies the V and J calls and clone size; D and trimming were determined from the DNA. Here the sample spans about 210,000 clones, roughly 80% being singletons. J is TRBJ2-2 and V is TRBV7-3; no reliable D call. The origin of this receptor is a woman aged 60-75 years with COVID-19, enrolled during active disease. The sequenced sample was peripheral blood. DNA for the CDR3: TGTGCCAGCAGCCCCCGAGTTGGCGGGGAGCTGTTTTTT. Translated, it gives CASSPRVGGELFF.